A single sample gave rise to the 26 T cell receptor beta chains below, sequenced in a study of T cell responses to AZD1222 COVID-19 vaccine. Only in-frame clones appear in the TCRdb table, and some are missing; sequencing was by immunoSEQ multiplex PCR. This sample has some 200,000 clones, with approximately 93% found just once. The sequences come from peripheral blood, collected 28 days after the second AZD1222 dose. The receptors were sampled from an adult who received the AZD1222 COVID-19 vaccine.

The chain combines TRBV4-2 with TRBJ1-1, with a possible D match to TRBD1 (5 bases). The CDR3 loop spans 16 amino acids. CDR1 and CDR2 from the germline V gene are LGHNA and YNFKEQ. V lost 0 bases and J lost 5, with 16 bases in between. Here the CDR3 reads CASSQEPGLSRTEAFF. CDR3 DNA sequence: TGTGCCAGCAGCCAAGAGCCAGGGTTGAGTAGAACTGAAGCTTTCTTT.

J is TRBJ1-5 and V is TRBV5-5; D uncertain. This CDR3 contains 13 residues. Trimming pared 2 bases from V and 5 bases from J, leaving 8 bases between. CDR1 is SGHKS and CDR2 is YYEKEE in the germline V gene (reference sequence). CDR3 amino acids: CASSFTEHQPQHF. As DNA, the CDR3 is TGTGCCAGCAGCTTCACAGAACATCAGCCCCAGCATTTT.

This clone came up a few times. Here the CDR3 reads CASSDHRAGGETQYF. The DNA for the CDR3 is TGCGCCAGCAGTGATCACCGGGCCGGCGGAGAGACCCAGTACTTC. This sequence joins TRBV10-2 and TRBJ2-5, with D uncertain. Trimming removed 3 bases at V and 4 bases at J, with 15 bases between. CDR1 and CDR2 from the germline V gene are WSHSY and SAAADI. The CDR3 covers 15 residues.

This chain links TRBV24-1 with TRBJ2-2, with TRBD1 matching over 9 bases. CDR3 size: 15 residues. V was clipped by 6 bases and J by 4 bases; unmatched bases: 5. Germline CDR1 reads KGHDR; CDR2 reads SFDVKD. The CDR3: CATSPGQGLTGELFF. The CDR3 DNA follows: TGTGCCACCAGTCCCGGACAGGGGCTCACCGGGGAGCTGTTTTTT.

This chain uses TRBV7-9 with TRBJ2-7; D may match TRBD1 or TRBD2 (5 bases each). This CDR3 comprises 17 residues. From germline, CDR1 is SEHNR and CDR2 FQNEAQ (reference sequence). The V gene lost 7 bases and the J gene lost 0 bases, with 22 bases spanning the gap. The CDR3 loop reads CASTPTPTGPSSYEQYF. In DNA, the CDR3 is TGTGCCAGCACCCCGACCCCAACGGGGCCCAGCTCCTACGAGCAGTACTTC.

The table lists this clone with a few counts. The V and J genes are TRBV27 and TRBJ1-1; D is ambiguous. V shed 2 bases and J shed 6 bases, with 10 bases lying between them. The germline CDR1 and CDR2 sequences are MNHEY and SMNVEV (reference sequence). This CDR3 is built from 13 residues. Written as DNA, the CDR3 is TGTGCCAGCAGTTTAAAACCGGGGTCTGAAGCTTTCTTT. This sequence encodes CASSLKPGSEAFF.

The chain recombines TRBV6-6 with TRBJ1-1, with TRBD1 as a possible D gene (5 bases). In germline, CDR1 is MNHNY, CDR2 SVGAGI (reference sequence). Between the trimmed V and J ends, which lost 6 bases and 2 bases, there was a span of 7 bases. The CDR3 consists of 12 residues. CDR3 amino acids: CASRGGNTEAFF. CDR3 DNA sequence: TGTGCCAGCAGGGGGGGAAACACTGAAGCTTTCTTT.

This chain joins TRBV7-9 and TRBJ1-2, with 7 positions matching TRBD1. Per the germline V gene, CDR1 is SEHNR and CDR2 is FQNEAQ (reference sequence). The CDR3 sequence is 15 residues long. Losses at the gene ends were 5 bases for V and 5 bases for J; bases not matched to a gene: 11. CDR3: CASSHRQGRVYGYTF. The CDR3 DNA reads TGTGCCAGCAGCCACCGACAGGGACGGGTTTATGGCTACACCTTC.

In the case of this clone: Other nucleotide sequences from this sample produce the same CDR3. V usage is TRBV7-9 and J usage is TRBJ2-7; D is ambiguous. Trimming removed 1 base from V and 4 bases from J, with 5 bases in between. This CDR3 comprises 12 residues. The germline V gene has CDR1 SEHNR and CDR2 FQNEAQ (reference sequence). CDR3 residues: CASSLGQYEQYF. DNA for the CDR3: TGTGCCAGCAGCTTAGGCCAGTACGAGCAGTACTTC. The complete variable domain, with remaining parts taken from reference TRBV7-9 and TRBJ2-7, reads DTGVSQNPRHKITKRGQNVTFRCDPISEHNRLYWYRQTLGQGPEFLTYFQNEAQLEKSRLLSDRFSAERPKGSFSTLEIQRTEQGDSAMYLCASSLGQYEQYFGPGTRLTVT.

This chain connects TRBV2 to TRBJ1-4; 8 bases are a match to TRBD1. Germline V gene sequence: CDR1 SNHLY, CDR2 FYNNEI. CDR3 length equals 15 residues. V shed 5 bases, J shed 1 base, and the junction held 3 bases outside the gene matches. CDR3 nucleotide sequence: TGTGCCAGCAGTCAACAGGGGGTAACTAATGAAAAACTGTTTTTT. Amino acids: CASSQQGVTNEKLFF.

The chain carries TRBV5-5 and TRBJ1-4; D may be TRBD1 (5 bases). The CDR3 is 15 amino acids. Germline loops: CDR1 SGHKS, CDR2 YYEKEE (reference sequence). V was cut by 2 bases and J by 7 bases, with 15 bases left in between. This CDR3 is CASSFSQGRAEKLFF. The DNA of the CDR3 is TGTGCCAGCAGCTTTAGTCAGGGACGGGCTGAAAAACTGTTTTTT. Full variable domain (remainder filled in from reference TRBV5-5 and TRBJ1-4): DAGVTQSPTHLIKTRGQQVTLRCSPISGHKSVSWYQQVLGQGPQFIFQYYEKEERGRGNFPDRFSARQFPNYSSELNVNALLLGDSALYLCASSFSQGRAEKLFFGSGTQLSVL.

The rearrangement uses TRBV6-5 and TRBJ1-6; D might be TRBD1 (6 bases). With 6 bases removed from V and 5 bases from J, the gap between germline ends came to 11 bases. In germline, CDR1 is MNHEY, CDR2 SVGAGI. CDR3 length: 14 amino acids. The CDR3 nucleotides are TGTGCCAGCAGGGGAACAGGGAATAATTCACCCCTCCACTTT. Protein product: CASRGTGNNSPLHF.

This chain connects TRBV27 to TRBJ1-5; D is unclear. Trimming took 6 bases from V and 4 from J, leaving 7 bases between them. The CDR3 contains 12 residues. From germline, CDR1 is MNHEY and CDR2 SMNVEV (reference sequence). CDR3 nucleotide sequence: TGTGCCAGCAGGGCAGCTAATCAGCCCCAGCATTTT. Translating gives CASRAANQPQHF.

This sequence joins TRBV6-5 and TRBJ1-3; D may be TRBD1 (5 bases). Trimming took off 6 bases at V and 3 bases at J, with 9 bases between the two ends. The CDR3 consists of 13 residues. Germline V gives CDR1 MNHEY, CDR2 SVGAGI. The CDR3 nucleotides read TGTGCCAGCAGGGCAGGGATTGGAAACACCATATATTTT. Encoded protein: CASRAGIGNTIYF.

This clone was detected once. The chain is built from TRBV3-1 (or the pseudogene TRBV3-2) and TRBJ2-2; no reliable D call. CDR1 is LGHDT, CDR2 YNNKEL, per germline (reference sequence). CDR3 length: 12 amino acids. Trimming cost V 4 bases and J 4 bases, with 4 bases left between them. The CDR3 loop reads CASSRGTGELFF. The CDR3 nucleotides read TGTGCCAGCAGCCGCGGCACCGGGGAGCTGTTTTTT.

The chain is built from TRBV28 and TRBJ2-5; TRBD2 matches at 7 bases. The CDR3 extends over 12 amino acids. The J segment lost 5 bases and the V segment lost 10 bases, leaving 7 bases of the junction unmatched. Germline CDR1 MDHEN, CDR2 SYDVKM. CDR3 protein: CATAGPGETQYF. The CDR3 coding sequence is TGTGCCACAGCGGGGCCTGGGGAGACCCAGTACTTC. The entire variable domain, with the rest obtained from reference TRBV28 and TRBJ2-5, is as follows: DVKVTQSSRYLVKRTGEKVFLECVQDMDHENMFWYRQDPGLGLRLIYFSYDVKMKEKGDIPEGYSVSREKKERFSLILESASTNQTSMYLCATAGPGETQYFGPGTRLLVL.

The chain employs TRBV4-3 and TRBJ1-5; D remains unclear. Trimming pared 1 base from V and 5 bases from J, leaving 9 bases between. This CDR3 spans 14 amino acids. Germline loops: CDR1 LGHNA, CDR2 YSLEER. CDR3 nucleotide sequence: TGCGCCAGCAGCCAAGGGACTGTGGATCAGCCCCAGCATTTT. This sequence encodes CASSQGTVDQPQHF.

This sequence joins TRBV6-5 and TRBJ1-3; 10 positions match TRBD1. The V gene end was trimmed by 6 bases and the J gene end by 2 bases; junction bases not matched to a gene: 1. The length of the CDR3 is 14 residues. CDR1 is MNHEY, CDR2 SVGAGI, per germline. The CDR3 is CASRGQGPGNTIYF. DNA for the CDR3: TGTGCCAGCAGGGGACAGGGGCCTGGAAACACCATATATTTT.

This rearrangement joins TRBV27 to TRBJ1-2; a possible D gene is TRBD1 (5 bases). V lost 1 base and J lost 6, with 9 bases in between. CDR1 and CDR2 from the germline V gene are MNHEY and SMNVEV (reference sequence). The CDR3 runs to 13 residues. The CDR3 DNA sequence: TGTGCCAGCAGTTTATTAGGGACGGATGGCTACACCTTC. It yields the protein CASSLLGTDGYTF.

This clone was seen a single time. This chain uses TRBV7-2 with TRBJ1-5; TRBD1 matches at 7 bases. This CDR3 spans 16 amino acids. With 4 bases clipped from V and 5 bases from J, the junction kept 11 bases outside the gene matches. The V gene's germline CDR1 is SGHTA and CDR2 FQGNSA. CDR3 bases: TGTGCCAGCAGCTCTAGAGGGGGCAGGGTGGATCAGCCCCAGCATTTT. Its protein product is CASSSRGGRVDQPQHF.

This sequence joins TRBV15 and TRBJ1-4, with 8 nucleotides matching TRBD1. Germline CDR1 and CDR2: LNHNV and YYDKDF (reference sequence). V lost 3 bases, J lost 0 bases, and 12 bases stayed unmatched. This CDR3 has 19 residues. CDR3 DNA: TGTGCCACCAGCAGCCTACACACCGGGACAGGTACAACTAATGAAAAACTGTTTTTT. Translated: CATSSLHTGTGTTNEKLFF.

The CDR3 DNA reads as TGTGCCAGCAGTGTAGCTAATTCACCCCTCCACTTT. Its translation is CASSVANSPLHF. The chain joins TRBV25-1 to TRBJ1-6; D remains ambiguous. Deletions cut 4 bases from V and 6 bases from J, with 4 bases between. The CDR3 extends over 12 amino acids. Germline V CDR1 and CDR2: MGHDK, SYGVNS. The complete variable domain, with remaining parts taken from reference TRBV25-1 and TRBJ1-6, reads EADIYQTPRYLVIGTGKKITLECSQTMGHDKMYWYQQDPGMELHLIHYSYGVNSTEKGDLSSESTVSRIRTEHFPLTLESARPSHTSQYLCASSVANSPLHFGNGTRLTVT.

The V gene is TRBV19, the J gene TRBJ1-2; D is possibly TRBD1 (5 bases). From germline, CDR1 is LNHDA and CDR2 SQIVND (reference sequence). Trimming removed 5 bases at V and 3 bases at J, with 19 bases between. CDR3 length: 16 amino acids. DNA for the CDR3: TGTGCCAGTAGTGCTCCGGTGGCAGGGATGGACTATGGCTACACCTTC. This translates into CASSAPVAGMDYGYTF. Together with reference TRBV19 and TRBJ1-2, the CDR3 gives the full variable domain: DGGITQSPKYLFRKEGQNVTLSCEQNLNHDAMYWYRQDPGQGLRLIYYSQIVNDFQKGDIAEGYSVSREKKESFPLTVTSAQKNPTAFYLCASSAPVAGMDYGYTFGSGTRLTVV.

The V call is TRBV4-2, the J call TRBJ1-1; D is unclear. The CDR3 consists of 14 residues. V lost 4 bases and J lost 3, with 12 bases in between. The germline V gene has CDR1 LGHNA and CDR2 YNFKEQ. DNA for the CDR3: TGTGCCAGCAGCCCCAGGCTTCTTGACACTGAAGCTTTCTTT. Translation: CASSPRLLDTEAFF.

This clone was recorded only once. V gene TRBV5-6 combines with J gene TRBJ1-3; D might be TRBD1 (5 bases). Germline-derived CDR1 and CDR2 are SGHDT and YYEEEE. The CDR3 sequence is 15 residues long. Trimming shortened V by 4 bases and J by 4 bases, and 15 bases separated the two germline ends. This CDR3 reads CASSTLQGAGNTIYF. The DNA of the CDR3 is TGTGCCAGCAGCACTCTCCAGGGAGCGGGAAACACCATATATTTT.

The V and J genes are TRBV27 and TRBJ2-5; perhaps TRBD2 as D (5 bases). The V end lost 3 bases, the J end lost 1 base, and 9 bases lay between the germline ends. Germline CDR1 is MNHEY and CDR2 is SMNVEV (reference sequence). This CDR3 is built from 14 residues. As DNA, the CDR3 is TGTGCCAGCAGTTTGAGGCGGGCCCAAGAGACCCAGTACTTC. It translates to CASSLRRAQETQYF.